These 18 T cell receptor beta chains came from one sample sequenced in a study of blood T cell repertoires in COVID-19. Measured with immunoSEQ multiplex PCR; TCRdb has only the in-frame clones, and not every one. The sample records 150,000 to 200,000 clones, about 81% being singletons. Sample: peripheral blood. The receptors come from a woman at least 80 years old with COVID-19, enrolled during active disease.

The CDR3 DNA is TGTGCCAGCAGCCAAGACCTACAGGCGGCCTATGGCTACACCTTC. This translates into CASSQDLQAAYGYTF. The rearrangement joins TRBV3-1 (or the pseudogene TRBV3-2) to TRBJ1-2, with a possible D match to TRBD1 (5 bases). The V end was cut by 0 bases, the J end by 4 bases, with 12 bases between. The CDR3 is 15 amino acids. Germline-derived CDR1 and CDR2 are LGHDT and YNNKEL (reference sequence).

The rearrangement links TRBV18 to TRBJ1-2, with D possibly matching TRBD1 (6 bases). The V and J ends lost 3 bases and 6 bases respectively, with 11 bases between them. The CDR3 has 13 residues. Germline values: CDR1 KGHSH, CDR2 LQKENI. CDR3 DNA sequence: TGTGCCAGCTCACCCCAGGGGACCCATGGCTACACCTTC. It translates to CASSPQGTHGYTF.

The chain joins TRBV7-9 to TRBJ1-2; 9 bases are shared with TRBD1. The germline gives CDR1 SEHNR, CDR2 FQNEAQ (reference sequence). J lost 7 bases, V lost 5 bases, and 14 bases had no gene match. The CDR3 extends over 16 amino acids. The CDR3 loop is CASSRPTGTGWVGYTF. As DNA, the CDR3 is TGTGCCAGCAGCCGTCCCACCGGGACAGGGTGGGTTGGCTACACCTTC. Looking up the rest from reference TRBV7-9 and TRBJ1-2 gives the full variable domain: DTGVSQNPRHKITKRGQNVTFRCDPISEHNRLYWYRQTLGQGPEFLTYFQNEAQLEKSRLLSDRFSAERPKGSFSTLEIQRTEQGDSAMYLCASSRPTGTGWVGYTFGSGTRLTVV.

The chain links TRBV10-3 to TRBJ1-2; 7 bases are a match to TRBD1. The CDR3 extends over 15 amino acids. CDR1 ENHRY and CDR2 SYGVKD come from the germline V gene. Trimming removed 10 bases from V and 8 bases from J; junction bases left unmatched: 19. In DNA, the CDR3 is TGTGCCACCAATGCGGGACAGCCTATTGAGCGAGGCTACACCTTC. It specifies CATNAGQPIERGYTF.

This clone was counted at least ten times. The CDR3 sequence: CASSLASGSSTGELFF. The CDR3 DNA sequence: TGTGCCAGCAGCTTAGCGTCAGGGTCCAGCACCGGGGAGCTGTTTTTT. The chain has TRBV7-9 and TRBJ2-2, with D possibly being TRBD1 (5 bases). Germline V CDR1 and CDR2: SEHNR, FQNEAQ (reference sequence). CDR3 size: 16 residues. V was trimmed by 0 bases and J by 4 bases, leaving 12 bases between them.

V and J are TRBV29-1 and TRBJ2-1; possibly TRBD2 for D (6 bases). The CDR3 extends over 15 amino acids. Trimming cost V 5 bases and J 8 bases, with 22 bases left between them. Germline lookup yields CDR1 SQVTM and CDR2 ANQGSEA. In DNA, the CDR3 is TGCAGCGTTCATAGGCCGGGCGGGATTAGCGATGAGCAGTTCTTC. Protein product: CSVHRPGGISDEQFF.

This chain uses TRBV6-2 or TRBV6-3 with TRBJ1-2; D remains ambiguous. Germline V gene data show CDR1 as MNHEY and CDR2 as SVGEGT. The CDR3 runs to 12 residues. Trimming stripped 2 bases from V and 7 bases from J, with 8 bases between. The CDR3 bases are TGTGCCAGCAGTTACAGAACTGTTGGCTACACCTTC. This codes for CASSYRTVGYTF.

A few counts support this clone. The V gene is TRBV7-8, the J gene TRBJ2-7; a possible D gene is TRBD2 (5 bases). The CDR3 runs to 15 residues. CDR1 is SGHVS, CDR2 FQNEAQ, per germline. V was shortened by 1 base and J by 2 bases, with 12 bases between the two germline ends. CDR3 residues: CASSLEFAGTYEQYF. The CDR3, as DNA: TGTGCCAGCAGCTTAGAATTTGCGGGTACCTACGAGCAGTACTTC.

The table lists this clone with a few counts. V gene TRBV15 combines with J gene TRBJ2-7; 8 bases are shared with TRBD1. This CDR3 is built from 17 residues. V was pared by 0 bases and J by 3 bases, with 10 bases of the junction left unmatched. Germline loops: CDR1 LNHNV, CDR2 YYDKDF (reference sequence). CDR3 loop: CATSRETQGAIVYEQYF. CDR3 DNA sequence: TGTGCCACCAGCAGAGAGACCCAGGGGGCGATTGTCTACGAGCAGTACTTC.

The CDR3 loop reads CASSQALGQGSGEQFF. CDR3 DNA: TGTGCCAGCAGCCAAGCCCTCGGACAGGGTTCAGGTGAGCAGTTCTTC. This chain uses TRBV4-2 with TRBJ2-1; 8 bases are shared with TRBD1. CDR3 length equals 16 residues. Germline V gene data show CDR1 as LGHNA and CDR2 as YNFKEQ. J gave up 9 bases and V 1 base, and 11 bases lay outside the gene matches.

V usage is TRBV6-4 and J usage is TRBJ2-3; 10 nucleotides match TRBD2. Germline V gene lookup returns CDR1 MRHNA and CDR2 SNTAGT. The CDR3 covers 15 residues. The V and J ends lost 0 bases and 6 bases, in that order; junction bases with no gene match: 3. CDR3 nucleotide sequence: TGTGCCAGCAGTGACTCGCGTAGCGGGAGGGATACGCAGTATTTT. Protein: CASSDSRSGRDTQYF.

The V gene is TRBV2, the J gene TRBJ2-3; 13 positions agree with TRBD2. Germline V gene lookup returns CDR1 SNHLY and CDR2 FYNNEI. There are 20 residues in the CDR3. V dropped 4 bases and J dropped 2; count of bases not matched to a gene: 15. The CDR3 here is CASSVTSGGGIPYPTDTQYF. The CDR3, as DNA: TGTGCCAGCAGTGTCACTAGCGGGGGGGGCATACCGTACCCCACAGATACGCAGTATTTT. The full variable domain, completed using reference TRBV2 and TRBJ2-3, is EPEVTQTPSHQVTQMGQEVILRCVPISNHLYFYWYRQILGQKVEFLVSFYNNEISEKSEIFDDQFSVERPDGSNFTLKIRSTKLEDSAMYFCASSVTSGGGIPYPTDTQYFGPGTRLTVL.

The chain joins TRBV7-2 to TRBJ2-2; tentatively, D is TRBD1 (6 bases). The CDR3 loop spans 15 amino acids. The V gene's germline CDR1 is SGHTA and CDR2 FQGNSA. Trimming removed 2 bases at V and 1 base at J, with 8 bases between. The CDR3 DNA follows: TGTGCCAGCAGCTTATACAGGGTGAACACCGGGGAGCTGTTTTTT. Amino acids: CASSLYRVNTGELFF.

This rearrangement joins TRBV19 to TRBJ1-4; D is unclear. The CDR3 totals 11 residues. The ends were cut back, 7 bases at V and 8 bases at J, with 8 bases in the middle. From germline, CDR1 is LNHDA and CDR2 SQIVND (reference sequence). The CDR3 reads CASTGGEKLFF. Written as DNA, the CDR3 is TGTGCCAGTACGGGAGGGGAAAAACTGTTTTTT.

V gene TRBV13 combines with J gene TRBJ2-2; possibly TRBD2 for D (6 bases). CDR3 length: 15 amino acids. The V and J ends lost 6 bases and 0 bases respectively, with 11 bases between them. Germline V gives CDR1 PRHDT, CDR2 FYEKMQ (reference sequence). CDR3 sequence (DNA): TGTGCCAGCAGTAGCGGCCTTGCGAACACCGGGGAGCTGTTTTTT. Translation: CASSSGLANTGELFF.

The J gene is TRBJ2-5, the V gene TRBV5-8, with 12 nucleotides matching TRBD2. CDR3 length: 15 amino acids. V lost 0 bases and J lost 5; bases outside the gene matches: 2. Germline-derived CDR1 and CDR2 are SGHTS and YDEGEE. DNA for the CDR3: TGTGCCAGCAGCTTGGGACTAGCGGGAGACGAGACCCAGTACTTC. Residues: CASSLGLAGDETQYF.

V is TRBV5-1 and J is TRBJ2-3; D not resolved. The germline V and J ends were trimmed by 0 bases and 6 bases, with 8 bases remaining between them. The germline gives CDR1 SGHRS, CDR2 YFSETQ. This CDR3 spans 13 amino acids. CDR3 nucleotides: TGCGCCAGCAGCTTGGCCTTTGGCGATACGCAGTATTTT. Its protein product is CASSLAFGDTQYF.

The genes are TRBV19 and TRBJ2-7, with 7 bases matching TRBD2. V lost 5 bases to trimming and J lost 6 bases; unmatched junction nucleotides: 13. CDR1 and CDR2 from the germline V gene are LNHDA and SQIVND (reference sequence). The length of the CDR3 is 15 residues. The CDR3 DNA sequence: TGTGCCAGTAGTGTGACTAGCCTCCTCCCCTTCGAGCAGTACTTC. The encoded protein is CASSVTSLLPFEQYF. The entire variable domain, with the rest obtained from reference TRBV19 and TRBJ2-7, is as follows: DGGITQSPKYLFRKEGQNVTLSCEQNLNHDAMYWYRQDPGQGLRLIYYSQIVNDFQKGDIAEGYSVSREKKESFPLTVTSAQKNPTAFYLCASSVTSLLPFEQYFGPGTRLTVT.